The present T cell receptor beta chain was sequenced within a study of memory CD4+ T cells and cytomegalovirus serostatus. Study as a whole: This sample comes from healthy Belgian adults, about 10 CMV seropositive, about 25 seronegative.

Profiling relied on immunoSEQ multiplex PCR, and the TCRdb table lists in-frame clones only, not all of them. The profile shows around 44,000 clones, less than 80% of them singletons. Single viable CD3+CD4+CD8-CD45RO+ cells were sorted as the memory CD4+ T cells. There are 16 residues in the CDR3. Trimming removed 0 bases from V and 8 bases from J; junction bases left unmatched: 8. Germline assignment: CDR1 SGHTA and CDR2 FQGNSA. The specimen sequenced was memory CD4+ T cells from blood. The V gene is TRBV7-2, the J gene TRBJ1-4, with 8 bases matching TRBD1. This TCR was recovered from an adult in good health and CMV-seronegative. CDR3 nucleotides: TGTGCCAGCAGCTTAGCACCGACAGGGGTGGGAGAAAAACTGTTTTTT. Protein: CASSLAPTGVGEKLFF.